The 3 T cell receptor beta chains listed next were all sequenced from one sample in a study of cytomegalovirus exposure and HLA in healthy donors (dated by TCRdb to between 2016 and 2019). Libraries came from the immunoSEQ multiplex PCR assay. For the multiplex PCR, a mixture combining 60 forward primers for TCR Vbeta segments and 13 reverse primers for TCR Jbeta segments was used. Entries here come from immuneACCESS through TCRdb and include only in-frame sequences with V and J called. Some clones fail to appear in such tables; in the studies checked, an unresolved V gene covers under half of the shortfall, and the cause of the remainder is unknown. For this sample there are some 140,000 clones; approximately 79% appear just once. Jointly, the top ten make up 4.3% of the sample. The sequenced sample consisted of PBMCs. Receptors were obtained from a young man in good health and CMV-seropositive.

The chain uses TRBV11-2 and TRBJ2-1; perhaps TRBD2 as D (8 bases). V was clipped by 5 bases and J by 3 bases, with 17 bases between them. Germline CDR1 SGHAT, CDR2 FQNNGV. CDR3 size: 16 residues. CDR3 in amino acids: CASSQGVAGYYNEQFF. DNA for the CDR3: TGTGCCAGCAGCCAGGGGGTAGCGGGGTACTACAATGAGCAGTTCTTC. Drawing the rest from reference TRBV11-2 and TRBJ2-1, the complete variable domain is EAGVAQSPRYKIIEKRQSVAFWCNPISGHATLYWYQQILGQGPKLLIQFQNNGVVDDSQLPKDRFSAERLKGVDSTLKIQPAKLEDSAVYLCASSQGVAGYYNEQFFGPGTRLTVL.

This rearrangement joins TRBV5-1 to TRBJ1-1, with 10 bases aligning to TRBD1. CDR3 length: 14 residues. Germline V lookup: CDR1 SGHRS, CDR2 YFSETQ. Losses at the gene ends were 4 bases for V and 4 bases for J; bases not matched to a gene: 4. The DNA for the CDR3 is TGCGCCAGCAGCCTATGGACAGGGGGCACTGAAGCTTTCTTT. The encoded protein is CASSLWTGGTEAFF.

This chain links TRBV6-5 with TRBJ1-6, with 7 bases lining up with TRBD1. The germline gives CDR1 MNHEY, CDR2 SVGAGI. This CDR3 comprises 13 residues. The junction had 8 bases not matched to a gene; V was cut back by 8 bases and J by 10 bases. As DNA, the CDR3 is TGTGCCAGCCAGACAGGGTATCAATCACCCCTCCACTTT. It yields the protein CASQTGYQSPLHF.